Below, one T cell receptor beta chain is given with its context. Noted time point: newly diagnosed GD, antithyroid drugs for less than 3 months. The TCR library used RNA extracted from PBMCs. Construction of TCR beta libraries relied on iRepertoire HTBI primers and on Arm-PCR targeting CDR3 regions. Original processing methods: Identification yielded about 66 TRBV and 15 or so TRBJ segments across samples. TCRdb recomputed calls from the multiplex PCR reads with MiXCR, one row per CDR3 protein. The V and J calls were not made by the authors but by TCRdb's processing. The sample yields 530,000 or so distinct CDR3 sequences, 15% to 20% seen once. The sample comes from a study of regulatory T cells in long-lasting Graves disease. Germline values: CDR1 LNHDA, CDR2 SQIVND (reference sequence). The CDR3 extends over 14 amino acids. Trimming pared 7 bases from V and 1 base from J, leaving 13 bases between.

This sample also appeared in a second study, on T cells in Graves' hyperthyroidism and ophthalmopathy.

Sequences were derived from peripheral blood mononuclear cells (PBMCs), sampled at new diagnosis, from a patient treated with antithyroid drugs. This TCR came from a man between 18 and 29 years old with Graves disease. The chain couples TRBV19 to TRBJ1-1; weak D call: TRBD1 (5 bases). The DNA for the CDR3 is TGTGCCAGTACGCCGGGACCGGCGAACACTGAAGCTTTCTTT. Translating gives CASTPGPANTEAFF.